This entry describes one T cell receptor (beta chain). Many counts were recorded for this clonotype. Its cognate antigen has yet to be identified. No much larger clone is present one base from it, and per-base qualities are unavailable. Using SuperScript III with primers targeting the alpha and beta constant regions, approximately 500 ng of RNA was reverse transcribed. Separate alpha and beta chain libraries were generated by chain-specific third strand synthesis with multiplexing indices. The protocol used a single primer pair to amplify all rearrangements within a chain, which avoided primer bias, and attached molecular barcodes to each cDNA molecule. Purified cDNA was ligated with T4 RNA Ligase 1 onto a 5' RACE adapter bearing a random hexamer and the SP2 sequencing primer site. The authors primed second strand synthesis from the SP2 site with Phusion polymerase and used slow temperature ramps to favor optimal annealing. Two random hexamer sequences, both added before amplification and joined together, made up the 12-nucleotide barcode of each molecule. A brief initial PCR introduced P5 and P7 adapter elements together with a second index, and a 23-cycle amplification PCR using P5s and P7 primers was subsequently performed. Libraries received approximately 30 PCR cycles in total, were quantified on a Qubit, sized on a Bioanalyzer, and diluted to roughly 4 nM. Sequencing of the normalized libraries was performed on an Illumina MiSeq with 2 x 250 paired-end kits. Reverse transcription reactions were cleaned up on MinElute columns and eluted into 10 ul Tris-Cl. Adapter ligations were incubated for 20 to 25 hours at 16 degrees C and subsequently purified with AMPure XP beads at a 1:1 ratio. Concerning the study's data processing: A modified Decombinator processed the demultiplexed FASTQ files and output V, J, insert and barcode information. Any sequence that shared a barcode yet differed from the dominant sequence was discarded as an error, and the number of original cDNA molecules was estimated by counting barcodes clustered at Levenshtein distance 3. The R packages ineq, vegan, igraph and RCytoscape were used for downstream analyses, with IMGT nomenclature and CDR3 definitions applied. The authors computed V gene usage over distinct sequences and counted each TCR a single time to avoid skew from clonal expansion. Within a donor, similarity networks joined unique CDR3 amino acid sequences in every case where two of them were separated by a single Levenshtein edit. In the repertoires, a search was made for a compiled set of published HIV-specific CDR3s (roughly 92 alpha, 650 to 750 beta) and CMV-specific CDR3s (approximately 13 alpha, around 230 beta). Random subsampling to size-matched repertoires showed patients' decreased diversity was not caused by their lower sequence numbers. In-frame beta chains were kept once TCRdb had trimmed the public reads at Q25 with fastp and called clones with MiXCR. Every distinct CDR3 protein forms one entry, paired with its most common genes and DNA. These V and J calls are TCRdb output, not the study's own analysis. Present in this sample are about 15,000 distinct CDR3 sequences, 6% to 9% of which were seen just once. The leading ten clones occupy 8.3% of the sample.

Whole blood was used without cell fractionation, so the repertoire reflected all unsorted peripheral T cells. Around ten uninfected healthy donors were sampled as controls, four of whom were sampled twice roughly 3 months apart. For RNA extraction, an approximately 2.3 ml sample of peripheral blood was drawn into Tempus tubes. Residual genomic DNA was removed with the TURBO-DNase kit and globin mRNA was depleted with GLOBINclear. The sample comes from a study of HIV-infected patients and healthy controls (dated by TCRdb to the mid-2010s). About the full investigation: The study tested whether deep TCR repertoire sequencing of HIV patients' small blood samples could capture immune perturbation and reconstitution. Points the paper makes about the study in general: In HIV-infected patients, the apparent post-therapy recovery of the Gini index was not replicated in size-matched repertoire data. Alpha-chain CDR3s from MAIT cells appeared at high frequency in healthy controls but were severely depleted in HIV+ repertoires. Differing numbers of distinct sequences in patients and controls hindered comparison, and size-matching assigned excessive weight to rare events in the HIV-infected data. Roughly threefold more distinct CDR3s and higher Shannon diversity were observed in healthy control repertoires than in untreated HIV+ repertoires. During therapy, a significant decrease in frequency was seen for HIV-associated CDR3s, whereas no significant change was found for CMV-associated CDR3s, although most of them became more frequent. HLA typing of donors was not performed in the study. Both the Jaccard index and the count of highly shared sequences showed that healthy controls shared more CDR3s between individuals than HIV+ patients did. Significantly different mean usage between HIV-infected patients and controls was observed for eight alpha and eight beta V genes. Alpha-beta chain pairing was not determined in the samples. The dynamics of distinct T-cell subpopulations could not be separated, and sequencing depth was restricted, because whole blood was used. The observed differences in diversity could not be explained by the slight differences in age and sex profiles between the study cohorts. Oligoclonality may be reflected in the significantly higher mean Gini indices of HIV-infected repertoires compared with controls. Processing was restricted to sixteen HIV-infected individuals, which the authors judged to be a major constraint on the generalizability of the findings.

Spanning cysteine to phenylalanine, the CDR3 consists of 15 amino acids. Just CDR3 DNA is preserved here, 45 bases in frame from base 1. Trimming leaves V shorter by 3 bases and J shorter by 0 bases, with the junction holding 1 base beyond the gene matches. Recombination joined TRBV12-3 or TRBV12-4 with TRBJ2-7; 11 central bases correspond to TRBD2. The TCR originated in an adult in good health. Input material: blood. The bases read TGTGCCAGCAGTTTCGGGACTAGCGGCTCCTACGAGCAGTACTTC. Its amino acids are CASSFGTSGSYEQYF.